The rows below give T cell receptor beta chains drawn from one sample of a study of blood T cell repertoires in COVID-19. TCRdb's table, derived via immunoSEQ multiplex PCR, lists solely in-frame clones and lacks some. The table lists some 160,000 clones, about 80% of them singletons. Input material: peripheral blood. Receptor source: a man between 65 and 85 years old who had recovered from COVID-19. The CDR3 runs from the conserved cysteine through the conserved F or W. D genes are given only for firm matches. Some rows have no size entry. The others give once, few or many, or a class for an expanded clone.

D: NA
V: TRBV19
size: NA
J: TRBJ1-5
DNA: TGTGCCAGTAGTATCATGGGGCCATCCGGGCAGCCCCAGCATTTT
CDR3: CASSIMGPSGQPQHF

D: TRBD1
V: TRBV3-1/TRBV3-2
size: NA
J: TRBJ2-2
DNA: TGTGCCGGTCGGACAGGGGTGGCCGGGGAGCTGTTTTTT
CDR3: CAGRTGVAGELFF

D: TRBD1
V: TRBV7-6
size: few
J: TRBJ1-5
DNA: TGTGCCAGCAGCTTAGCGGCCGGGACAGTCTCCAATCAGCCCCAGCATTTT
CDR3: CASSLAAGTVSNQPQHF

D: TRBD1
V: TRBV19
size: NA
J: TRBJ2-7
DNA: TGTGCCAGTAGCCGGACAGGGGGCCTCTCCGAGCAGTACTTC
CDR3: CASSRTGGLSEQYF

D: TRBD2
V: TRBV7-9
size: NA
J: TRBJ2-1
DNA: TGTGCCAGCAGCCCCGTCCGAACTAGCGCAAGCTCCTACAATGAGCAGTTCTTC
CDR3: CASSPVRTSASSYNEQFF

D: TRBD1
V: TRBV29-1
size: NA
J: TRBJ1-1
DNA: TGCAGCGGGCTGACAGGGGGCACTGAAGCTTTCTTT
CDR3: CSGLTGGTEAFF

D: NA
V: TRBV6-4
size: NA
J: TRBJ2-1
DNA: TGTGCCAGCAGTGTGGCTAGCGCGCGGGAGCAGTTCTTC
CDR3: CASSVASAREQFF

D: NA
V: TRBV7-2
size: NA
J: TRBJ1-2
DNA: TGTGCCAGCAGCCCGGGGATGGGGACTAACTATGGCTACACCTTC
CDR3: CASSPGMGTNYGYTF

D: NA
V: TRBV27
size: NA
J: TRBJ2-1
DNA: TGTGCCAGCAGGAAGCCGCCAGGGAACAATGAGCAGTTCTTC
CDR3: CASRKPPGNNEQFF

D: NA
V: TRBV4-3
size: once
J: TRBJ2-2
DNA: TGCGCCAGCAGCCAAGGGGGTTTACTAGACACCGGGGAGCTGTTTTTT
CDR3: CASSQGGLLDTGELFF

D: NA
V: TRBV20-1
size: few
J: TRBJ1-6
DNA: TGCAGTGCTAGTCCCGACGGGGTCTATAATTCACCCCTCCACTTT
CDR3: CSASPDGVYNSPLHF

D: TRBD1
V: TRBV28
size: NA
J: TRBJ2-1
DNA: TGTGCCAGTGGCGGACAGGGGGCATGGAATGAGCAGTTCTTC
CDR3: CASGGQGAWNEQFF

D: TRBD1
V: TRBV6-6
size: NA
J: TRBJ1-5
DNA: TGTGCCAGCAGTTACCAGGGGGGACAGCCCCAGCATTTT
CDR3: CASSYQGGQPQHF

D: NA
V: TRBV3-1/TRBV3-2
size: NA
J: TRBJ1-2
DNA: TGTGCCAGCAGCCAAGATACGCAGGGTCGAGGCTACACCTTC
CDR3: CASSQDTQGRGYTF

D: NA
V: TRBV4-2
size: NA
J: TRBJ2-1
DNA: TGTGCCAGCAGCCACTCAGGTGGGTCCTACAATGAGCAGTTCTTC
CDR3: CASSHSGGSYNEQFF

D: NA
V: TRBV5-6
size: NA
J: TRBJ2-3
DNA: TGTGCCAGCAGCTTCCTTATTTCGTCTAGCACAGATACGCAGTATTTT
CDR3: CASSFLISSSTDTQYF

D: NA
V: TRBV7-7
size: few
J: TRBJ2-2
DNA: TGTGCTAGCAGCTTGGGGCAGTACACCGGGGAGCTGTTTTTT
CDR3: CASSLGQYTGELFF

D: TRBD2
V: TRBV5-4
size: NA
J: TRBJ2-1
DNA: TGTGCCAGCAGCTTGGGTCGGGGGGATTCCTACAATGAGCAGTTCTTC
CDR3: CASSLGRGDSYNEQFF

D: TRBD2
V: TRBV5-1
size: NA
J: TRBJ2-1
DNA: TGCGCCAGCAGCTTGGTGCGTGGCGCGGGAGCTTACAATGAGCAGTTCTTC
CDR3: CASSLVRGAGAYNEQFF

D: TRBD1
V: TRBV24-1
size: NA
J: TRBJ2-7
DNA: TGTGCCACCAGTGATCCGGGACAGGGGATCGGCGAGCAGTACTTC
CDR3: CATSDPGQGIGEQYF

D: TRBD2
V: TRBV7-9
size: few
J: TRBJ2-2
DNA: TGTGCCAGCAGCTTCTCGGGACTAGCGGGAGGGCCGAACACCGGGGAGCTGTTTTTT
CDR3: CASSFSGLAGGPNTGELFF

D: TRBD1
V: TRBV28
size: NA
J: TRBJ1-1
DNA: TGTGCCAGCAGTTTAGGCAGGGGGGCGGGATTGGGAGCTTTCTTT
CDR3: CASSLGRGAGLGAFF

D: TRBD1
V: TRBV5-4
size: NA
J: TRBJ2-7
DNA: TGTGCCAGCAGCTCGCGACAGGGCTACGAGCAGTACTTC
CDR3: CASSSRQGYEQYF

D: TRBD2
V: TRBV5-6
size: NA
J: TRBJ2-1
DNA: TGTGCCAGCAGCTTGCTGTTGGTAGCGGGGTACAATGAGCAGTTCTTC
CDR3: CASSLLLVAGYNEQFF

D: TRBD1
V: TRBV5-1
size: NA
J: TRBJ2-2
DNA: TGCGCCAGCAGCAGAGGGACAGGCGAAGGACTGAACACCGGGGAGCTGTTTTTT
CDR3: CASSRGTGEGLNTGELFF

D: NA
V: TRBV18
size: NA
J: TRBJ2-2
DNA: TGTGCCAGCTCACCGGCCTCCGGGGAGCTGTTTTTT
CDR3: CASSPASGELFF

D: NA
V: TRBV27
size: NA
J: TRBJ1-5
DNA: TGTGCCAGCAGTACCCAGAATCAGCCCCAGCATTTT
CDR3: CASSTQNQPQHF

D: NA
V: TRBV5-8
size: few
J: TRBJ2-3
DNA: TGTGCCAGCAGCTTTCAGACAGCAGATACGCAGTATTTT
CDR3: CASSFQTADTQYF

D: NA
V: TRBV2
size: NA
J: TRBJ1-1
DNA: TGTGCCAGCCTGGGCAACTTACAGGGCACTGAAGCTTTCTTT
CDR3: CASLGNLQGTEAFF

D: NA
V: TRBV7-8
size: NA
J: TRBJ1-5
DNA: TGTGCCAGCAGCCCCAGGGGTGATCAGCCCCAGCATTTT
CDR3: CASSPRGDQPQHF

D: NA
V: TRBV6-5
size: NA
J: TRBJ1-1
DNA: TGTGCCAGCATCGGGGGATTGAACACTGAAGCTTTCTTT
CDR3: CASIGGLNTEAFF

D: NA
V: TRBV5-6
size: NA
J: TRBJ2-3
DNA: TGTGCCAGCAGCAAGCAGGTGGCAGATACGCAGTATTTT
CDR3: CASSKQVADTQYF

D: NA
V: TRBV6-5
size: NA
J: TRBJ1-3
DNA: TGTGCCAGCACCTCACTCCACTCTGGAAACACCATATATTTT
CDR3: CASTSLHSGNTIYF

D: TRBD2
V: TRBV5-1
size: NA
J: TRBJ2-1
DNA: TGCGCCAGCAGCCCGCGGACTAGCGGCTACAATGAGCAGTTCTTC
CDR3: CASSPRTSGYNEQFF

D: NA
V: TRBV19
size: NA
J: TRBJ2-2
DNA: TGTGCCAGTAACGGGATTGTGAACACCGGGGAGCTGTTTTTT
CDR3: CASNGIVNTGELFF

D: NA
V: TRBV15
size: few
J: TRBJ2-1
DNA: TGTGCCACCAGCAGAGTAACACCGAATGAGCAGTTCTTC
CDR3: CATSRVTPNEQFF

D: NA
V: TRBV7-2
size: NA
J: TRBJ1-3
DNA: TGTGCCAGCAGCTTAGACAGGGATCCTGGAAACACCATATATTTT
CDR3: CASSLDRDPGNTIYF

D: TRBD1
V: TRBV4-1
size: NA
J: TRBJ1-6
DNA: TGCGCCAGCAGCCGCCAACTGGGACAGGGGGGAGCCTCCTATAATTCACCCCTCCACTTT
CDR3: CASSRQLGQGGASYNSPLHF

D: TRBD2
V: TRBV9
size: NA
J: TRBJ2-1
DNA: TGTGCCAGCAGCGTCAGTGGGGGGGGACCCTACAATGAGCAGTTCTTC
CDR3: CASSVSGGGPYNEQFF

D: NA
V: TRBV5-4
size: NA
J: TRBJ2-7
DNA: TGTGCCAGCAGCTGGGGGGGGCAGGGGTCGTACGAGCAGTACTTC
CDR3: CASSWGGQGSYEQYF

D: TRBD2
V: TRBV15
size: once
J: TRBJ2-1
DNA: TGTGCCACCAGCAGGCCGGGACTAGCGGCTGACAATGAGCAGTTCTTC
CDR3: CATSRPGLAADNEQFF

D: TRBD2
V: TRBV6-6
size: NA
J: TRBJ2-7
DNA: TGTGCCAGCAGCAGGGAGGGCTTCTACGAGCAGTACTTC
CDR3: CASSREGFYEQYF

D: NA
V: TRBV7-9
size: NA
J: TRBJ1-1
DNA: TGTGCCAGCAGCTTATTCGGTTCTATAGACACTGAAGCTTTCTTT
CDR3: CASSLFGSIDTEAFF

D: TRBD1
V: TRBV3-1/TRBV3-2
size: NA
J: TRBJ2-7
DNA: TGTGCCAGCAGCCAACAACACAGGGGAAACGAGCAGTACTTC
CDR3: CASSQQHRGNEQYF

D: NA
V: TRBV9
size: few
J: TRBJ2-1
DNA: TGTGCCAGCAACCGAGAGGCCGGCTTAAAGCAGTTCTTC
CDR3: CASNREAGLKQFF